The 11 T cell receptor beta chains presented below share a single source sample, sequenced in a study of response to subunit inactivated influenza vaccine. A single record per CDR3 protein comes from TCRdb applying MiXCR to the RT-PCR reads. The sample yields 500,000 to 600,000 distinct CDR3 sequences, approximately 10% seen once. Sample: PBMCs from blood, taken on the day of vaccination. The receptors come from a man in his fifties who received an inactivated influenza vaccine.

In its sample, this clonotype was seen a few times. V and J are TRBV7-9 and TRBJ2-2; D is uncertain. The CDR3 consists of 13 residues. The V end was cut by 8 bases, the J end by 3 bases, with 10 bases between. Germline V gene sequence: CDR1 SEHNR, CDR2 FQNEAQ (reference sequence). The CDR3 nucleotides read TGTGCCAGCCCCTTATGGCACACCGGGGAGCTGTTTTTT. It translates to CASPLWHTGELFF.

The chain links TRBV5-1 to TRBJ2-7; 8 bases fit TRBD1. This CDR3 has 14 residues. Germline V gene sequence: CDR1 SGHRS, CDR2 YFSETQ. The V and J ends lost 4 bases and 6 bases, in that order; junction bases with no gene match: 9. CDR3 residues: CASSRDRLSFEQYF. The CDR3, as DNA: TGCGCCAGCAGCAGGGACAGGCTCTCTTTCGAGCAGTACTTC.

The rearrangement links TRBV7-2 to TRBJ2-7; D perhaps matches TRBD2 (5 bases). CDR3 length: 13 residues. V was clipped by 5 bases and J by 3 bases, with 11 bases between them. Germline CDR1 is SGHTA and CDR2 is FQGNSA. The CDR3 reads CASSAHRDYEQYF. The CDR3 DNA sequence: TGTGCCAGCAGCGCTCACCGGGACTACGAGCAGTACTTC.

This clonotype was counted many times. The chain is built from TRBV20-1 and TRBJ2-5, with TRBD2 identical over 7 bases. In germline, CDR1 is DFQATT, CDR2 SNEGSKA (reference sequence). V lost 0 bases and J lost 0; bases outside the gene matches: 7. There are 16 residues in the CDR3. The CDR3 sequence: CSARDLLATHQETQYF. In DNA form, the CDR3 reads TGCAGTGCTAGAGACTTACTAGCGACTCACCAAGAGACCCAGTACTTC.

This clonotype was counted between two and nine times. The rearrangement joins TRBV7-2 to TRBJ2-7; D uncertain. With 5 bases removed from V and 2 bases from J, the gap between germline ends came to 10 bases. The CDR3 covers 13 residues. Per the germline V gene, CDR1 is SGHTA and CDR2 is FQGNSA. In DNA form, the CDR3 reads TGTGCCAGCAGCGCAAGCCCTACCTACGAGCAGTACTTC. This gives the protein CASSASPTYEQYF.

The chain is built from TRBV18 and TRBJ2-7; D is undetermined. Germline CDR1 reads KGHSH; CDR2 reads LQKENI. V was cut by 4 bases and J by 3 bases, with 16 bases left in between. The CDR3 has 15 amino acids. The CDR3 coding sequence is TGTGCCAGCTCACAGGGAACGACGGAATTCTACGAGCAGTACTTC. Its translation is CASSQGTTEFYEQYF.

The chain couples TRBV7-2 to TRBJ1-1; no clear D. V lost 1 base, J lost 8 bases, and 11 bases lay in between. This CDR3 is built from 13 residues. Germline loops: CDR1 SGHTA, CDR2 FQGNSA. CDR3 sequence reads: CASSLVGPAEAFF. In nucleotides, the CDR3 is TGTGCCAGCAGCTTAGTTGGGCCAGCAGAAGCTTTCTTT.

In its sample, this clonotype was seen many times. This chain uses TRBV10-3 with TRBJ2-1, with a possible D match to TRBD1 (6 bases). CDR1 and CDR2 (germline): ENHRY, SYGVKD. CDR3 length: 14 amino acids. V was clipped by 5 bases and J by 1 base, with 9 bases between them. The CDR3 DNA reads TGTGCCATCAGTTTAGACAGGTCCTACAATGAGCAGTTCTTC. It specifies CAISLDRSYNEQFF.

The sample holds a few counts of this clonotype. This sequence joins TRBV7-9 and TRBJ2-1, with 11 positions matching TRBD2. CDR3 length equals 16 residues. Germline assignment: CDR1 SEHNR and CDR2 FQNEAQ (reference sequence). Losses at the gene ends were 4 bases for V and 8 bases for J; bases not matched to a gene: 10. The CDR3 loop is CASSYLTSGSVDEQFF. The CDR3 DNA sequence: TGTGCCAGCAGCTATCTTACTAGCGGGAGTGTCGATGAGCAGTTCTTC.

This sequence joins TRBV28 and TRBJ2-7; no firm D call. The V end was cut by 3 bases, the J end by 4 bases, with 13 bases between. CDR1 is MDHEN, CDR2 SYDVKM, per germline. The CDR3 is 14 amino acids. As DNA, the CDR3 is TGTGCCAGCAGTTTGCTACCGCCTGGGTACGAGCAGTACTTC. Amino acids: CASSLLPPGYEQYF.

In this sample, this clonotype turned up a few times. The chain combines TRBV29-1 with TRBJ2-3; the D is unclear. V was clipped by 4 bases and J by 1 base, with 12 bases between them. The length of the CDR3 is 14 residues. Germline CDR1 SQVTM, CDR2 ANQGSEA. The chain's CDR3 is CSVAIGVGTDTQYF. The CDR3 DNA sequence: TGCAGCGTTGCTATTGGGGTTGGCACAGATACGCAGTATTTT.